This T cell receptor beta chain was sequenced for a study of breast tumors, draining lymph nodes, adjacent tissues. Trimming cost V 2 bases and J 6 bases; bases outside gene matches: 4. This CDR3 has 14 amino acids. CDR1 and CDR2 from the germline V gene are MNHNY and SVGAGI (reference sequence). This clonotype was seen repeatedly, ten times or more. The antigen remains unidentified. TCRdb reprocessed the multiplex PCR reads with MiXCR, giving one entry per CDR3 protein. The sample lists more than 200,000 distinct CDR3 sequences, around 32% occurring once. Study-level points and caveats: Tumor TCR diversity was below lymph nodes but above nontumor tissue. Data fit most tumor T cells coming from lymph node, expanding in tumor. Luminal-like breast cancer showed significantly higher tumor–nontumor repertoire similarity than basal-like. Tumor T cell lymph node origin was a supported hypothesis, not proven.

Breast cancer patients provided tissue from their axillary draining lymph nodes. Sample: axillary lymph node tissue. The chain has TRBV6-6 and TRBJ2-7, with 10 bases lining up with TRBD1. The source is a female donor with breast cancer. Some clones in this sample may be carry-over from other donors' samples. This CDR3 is CASSYGGQGFEQYF. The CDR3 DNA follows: TGTGCCAGCAGTTACGGGGGACAGGGGTTCGAGCAGTACTTC.